What follows describes a single TCR beta chain. Antigen specificity is unknown. The CDR3 end falls 3 residues outside the read, so it is completed with the germline J gene. Cervical HPV DNA detected by MY09/MY11 PCR, typed by dot-blot. The record originates from a study of T cells in women clearing cervical HPV infection. TCR beta CDR3 amplified by multiplex PCR from about 1200 ng genomic DNA. The repertoire was sequenced with immunoSEQ multiplex PCR; TCRdb's copy has only in-frame clones and lacks some. The table lists roughly 28,000 clones, with around 10% in the top ten. CDR1 and CDR2 (germline): SGHTA, FQGTGA. The CDR3 spans 13 residues. Between the trimmed V and J ends, which lost 5 bases and 6 bases, there was a span of 11 bases. Study-wide findings and caveats: CIN3+ cases had significantly higher TCR richness than controls; evenness did not differ.

The sample consisted of blood buffy coat. The chain carries TRBV7-3 and TRBJ1-5; no clear D gene. The sequence was collected from a woman aged 18-70 years with a cervical HPV16 infection that either progressed to CIN3+ or cleared (not recorded which). The part of the CDR3 DNA that was read is TGTGCCAGCAGCGGGCGACCTGGTCAGCCC. Amino acid sequence: CASSGRPGQP. The full CDR3 protein is CASSGRPGQPQHF. Together with reference TRBV7-3 and TRBJ1-5, the CDR3 gives the full variable domain: GAGVSQTPSNKVTEKGKYVELRCDPISGHTALYWYRQSLGQGPEFLIYFQGTGAADDSGLPNDRFFAVRPEGSVSTLKIQRTERGDSAVYLCASSGRPGQPQHFGDGTRLSIL.